These T cell receptor beta chains were read from a single sample in a study of blood T cell repertoires in COVID-19. Data came from immunoSEQ multiplex PCR; TCRdb stores just in-frame clones and leaves some out. The table has approximately 50,000 clones, around nine tenths seen once; the top ten hold approximately 4%. Source material: peripheral blood. Source of these receptors: a human donor in a cohort sampled during active COVID-19. Each CDR3 is given with its conserved first and last residue.

v_call,j_call,cdr3_aa
TRBV30,TRBJ1-4,CAWSTQPQEKLFF
TRBV6-5,TRBJ1-1,CASVPGGGMNTEAFF
TRBV6-6,TRBJ2-5,CASSYSGKETQYF
TRBV19,TRBJ1-4,CASSIDRGEKLFF
TRBV27,TRBJ1-2,CASSPAGGTGANYGYTF
TRBV5-4,TRBJ2-1,CASSPPPLYNEQFF
TRBV3-1/TRBV3-2,TRBJ1-5,CASSQGYRGYNQPQHF
TRBV19,TRBJ2-6,CASSIGTGRSGANVLTF
TRBV19,TRBJ1-2,CASRPLEIYGYTF
TRBV4-1,TRBJ2-6,CASSQGGQGIGGANVLTF
TRBV24-1,TRBJ1-2,CATSPNLSNYGYTF
TRBV6-5,TRBJ2-7,CASSYSGTGSYEQYF
TRBV7-2,TRBJ2-6,CASSLGGTGANVLTF
TRBV9,TRBJ2-2,CASSSRAGVPGELFF
TRBV15,TRBJ1-4,CATSREQGAGEKLFF
TRBV6-5,TRBJ1-1,CAGWDRNTEAFF
TRBV28,TRBJ2-5,CASGGGSEAQETQYF
TRBV30,TRBJ2-6,CALQGFSGANVLTF
TRBV6-5,TRBJ2-7,CASSYGGAQYF
TRBV7-8,TRBJ1-1,CASSLTTGRAKNTEAFF
TRBV24-1,TRBJ1-2,CATSDPGTGSYYGYTF
TRBV30,TRBJ1-2,CAWSETRVSGYTF
TRBV6-5,TRBJ1-3,CASMGPSVSGNTIYF
TRBV7-8,TRBJ1-4,CASSSWTGSGEKLFF
TRBV10-3,TRBJ2-7,CAISEVTSGTGELEQYF
TRBV7-8,TRBJ2-1,CASSPRVAASYNEQFF
TRBV10-1,TRBJ2-1,CASSEERAGVRYNEQFF
TRBV28,TRBJ2-5,CASSLGVLGTQYF
TRBV7-9,TRBJ2-1,CASSYGQSYNEQFF
TRBV27,TRBJ1-4,CASSLSPTGTNEKLFF
TRBV18,TRBJ2-7,CASSLGTDTNLYYEQYF
TRBV5-5,TRBJ1-5,CASSWRVGSNQPQHF
TRBV11-3,TRBJ2-6,CASSLVRAGANVLTF
TRBV19,TRBJ1-5,CASSSVNGGNQPQHF
TRBV20-1,TRBJ2-3,CSALGADTQYF
TRBV11-3,TRBJ1-4,CASSLVGGINEKLFF
TRBV6-4,TRBJ2-7,CASRTGTDPTRKYF
TRBV6-5,TRBJ2-5,CASSRTGGPQETQYF
TRBV5-1,TRBJ1-6,CASSLGQGGSPLHF
TRBV24-1,TRBJ2-1,CATSEPGGRGSYNEQFF
TRBV7-2,TRBJ2-4,CASSLLAGKNIQYF
TRBV10-3,TRBJ2-7,CAISEGGQQEQYF
TRBV2,TRBJ1-2,CASSNQYGGSGYTF
TRBV19,TRBJ1-2,CASSTVAPDREDNYGYTF
TRBV6-5,TRBJ1-5,CASRPKPGASQPQHF
TRBV24-1,TRBJ2-2,CATTGGSNTGELFF
TRBV7-9,TRBJ1-1,CASSPMGARSTEAFF
TRBV5-6,TRBJ1-1,CASSLVEATEAFF
TRBV19,TRBJ1-5,CASSGTGGNQPQHF
TRBV6-5,TRBJ1-6,CASSYSTPGPNSPLHF
TRBV7-8,TRBJ2-2,CASSLVRGAWDTGELFF